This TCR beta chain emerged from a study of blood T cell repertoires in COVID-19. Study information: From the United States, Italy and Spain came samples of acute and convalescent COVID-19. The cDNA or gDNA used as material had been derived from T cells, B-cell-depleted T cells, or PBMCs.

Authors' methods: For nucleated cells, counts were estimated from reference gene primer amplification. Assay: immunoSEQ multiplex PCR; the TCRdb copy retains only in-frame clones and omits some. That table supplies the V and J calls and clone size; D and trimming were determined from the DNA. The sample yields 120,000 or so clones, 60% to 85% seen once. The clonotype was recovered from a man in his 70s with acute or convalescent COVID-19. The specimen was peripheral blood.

The CDR3 DNA reads TGTGCTAGTGGTGAGGGACAGGGGGATAATTCACCCCTCCACTTT. Amino acid sequence: CASGEGQGDNSPLHF. J is TRBJ1-6 and V is TRBV12-5, with 11 bases identical to TRBD1. V was clipped by 5 bases and J by 5 bases; unmatched bases: 2. The CDR3 has 15 residues. Germline assignment: CDR1 LGHNT and CDR2 FRNRAP.